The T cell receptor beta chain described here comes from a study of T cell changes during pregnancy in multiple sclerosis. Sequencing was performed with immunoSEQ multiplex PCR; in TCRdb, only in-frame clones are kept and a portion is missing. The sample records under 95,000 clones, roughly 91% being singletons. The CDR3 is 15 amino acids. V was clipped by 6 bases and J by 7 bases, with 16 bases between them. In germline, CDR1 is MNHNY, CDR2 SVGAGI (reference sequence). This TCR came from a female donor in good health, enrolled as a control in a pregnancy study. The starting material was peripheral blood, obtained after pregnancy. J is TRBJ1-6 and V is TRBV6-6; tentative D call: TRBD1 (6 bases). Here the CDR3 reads CASSQTRTGNSPLHF. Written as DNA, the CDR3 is TGTGCCAGCAGCCAAACAAGAACAGGGAATTCACCCCTCCACTTT.